This T cell receptor beta chain emerged from a study of blood T cell repertoires in COVID-19. Background on the study: COVID-19 samples collected from the United States, Italy and Spain covered acute and convalescent phases.

Exposed study participants had met a COVID-19 case within 2 weeks before entry. This clone was found many times. Using immunoSEQ multiplex PCR, the repertoire was profiled, and TCRdb retains in-frame clones only, with some absent. Of hundreds of thousands of clones listed, under 90% are singletons. This TCR came from a woman between 45 and 65 years old who had been exposed to COVID-19. The sequenced sample was PBMCs or T cells enriched from blood (not recorded which).

CDR3 coding DNA: TGTGCCAGCAGTCAACAGAACTATGGCTACACCTTC. The encoded protein is CASSQQNYGYTF. The chain carries TRBV28 and TRBJ1-2; no clear D. The V gene's germline CDR1 is MDHEN and CDR2 SYDVKM. The length of the CDR3 is 12 residues. The germline V and J ends were trimmed by 5 bases and 2 bases, with 6 bases remaining between them.